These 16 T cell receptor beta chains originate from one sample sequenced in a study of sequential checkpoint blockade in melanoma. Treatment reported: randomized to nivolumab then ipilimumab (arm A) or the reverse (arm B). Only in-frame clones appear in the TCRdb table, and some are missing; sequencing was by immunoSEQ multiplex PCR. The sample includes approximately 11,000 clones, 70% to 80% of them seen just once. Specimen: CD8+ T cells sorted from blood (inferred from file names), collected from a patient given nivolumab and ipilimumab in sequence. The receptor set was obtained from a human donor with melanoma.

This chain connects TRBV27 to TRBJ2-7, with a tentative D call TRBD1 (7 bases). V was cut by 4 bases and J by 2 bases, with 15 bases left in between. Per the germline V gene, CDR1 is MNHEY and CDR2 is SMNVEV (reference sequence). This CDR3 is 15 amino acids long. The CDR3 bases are TGTGCCAGCAGTTATACAGGGGAGGAGGCCTACGAGCAGTACTTC. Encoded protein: CASSYTGEEAYEQYF.

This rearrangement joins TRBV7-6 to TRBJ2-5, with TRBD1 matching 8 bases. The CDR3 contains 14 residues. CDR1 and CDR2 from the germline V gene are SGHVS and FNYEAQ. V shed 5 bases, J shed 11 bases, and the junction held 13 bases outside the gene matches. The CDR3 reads CASSPRQGRGEQYF. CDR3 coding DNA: TGTGCCAGCAGCCCCCGACAGGGGCGAGGGGAGCAGTACTTC.

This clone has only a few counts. Here the CDR3 DNA reads TGTGCCAGCAGCCCCGGGACTAGCAGAAAGCAAGAGACCCAGTACTTC. This sequence encodes CASSPGTSRKQETQYF. This chain uses TRBV14 with TRBJ2-5; 9 nucleotides agree with TRBD2. CDR1 is SGHDN, CDR2 FVKESK, per germline. V was pared by 4 bases and J by 2 bases, with 8 bases of the junction left unmatched. The CDR3 runs to 16 residues.

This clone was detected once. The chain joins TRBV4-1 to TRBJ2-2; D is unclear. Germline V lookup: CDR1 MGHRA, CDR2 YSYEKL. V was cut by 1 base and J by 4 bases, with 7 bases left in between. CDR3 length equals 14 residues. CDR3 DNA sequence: TGCGCCAGCAGCCAAGCACAGACCACCGGGGAGCTGTTTTTT. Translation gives CASSQAQTTGELFF.

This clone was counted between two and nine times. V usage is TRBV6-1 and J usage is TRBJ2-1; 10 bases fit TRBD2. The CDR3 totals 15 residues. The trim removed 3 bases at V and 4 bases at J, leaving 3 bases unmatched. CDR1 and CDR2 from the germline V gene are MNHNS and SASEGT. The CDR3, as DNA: TGTGCCAGCAGTGATGGACTAGCGGTGTACAATGAGCAGTTCTTC. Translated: CASSDGLAVYNEQFF.

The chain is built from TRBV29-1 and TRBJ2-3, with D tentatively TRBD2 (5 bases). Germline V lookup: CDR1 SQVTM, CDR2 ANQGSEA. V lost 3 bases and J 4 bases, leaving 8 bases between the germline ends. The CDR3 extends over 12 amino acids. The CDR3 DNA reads TGCAGCGTTGATCGGGATGCAGATACGCAGTATTTT. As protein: CSVDRDADTQYF.

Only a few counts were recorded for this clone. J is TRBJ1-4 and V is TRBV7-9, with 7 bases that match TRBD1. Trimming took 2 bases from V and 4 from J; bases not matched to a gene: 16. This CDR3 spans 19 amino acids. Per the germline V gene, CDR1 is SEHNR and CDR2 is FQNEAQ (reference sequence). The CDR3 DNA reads TGTGCCAGCAGCTTAAACCCTTGGGCGACAGGGTCCCTTAATGAAAAACTGTTTTTT. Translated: CASSLNPWATGSLNEKLFF.

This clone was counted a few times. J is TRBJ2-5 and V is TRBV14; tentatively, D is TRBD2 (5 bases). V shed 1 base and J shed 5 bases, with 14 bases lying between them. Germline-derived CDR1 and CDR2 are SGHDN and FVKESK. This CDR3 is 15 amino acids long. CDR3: CASSQVASSLETQYF. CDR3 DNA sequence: TGTGCCAGCAGCCAAGTGGCTAGCTCATTGGAGACCCAGTACTTC.

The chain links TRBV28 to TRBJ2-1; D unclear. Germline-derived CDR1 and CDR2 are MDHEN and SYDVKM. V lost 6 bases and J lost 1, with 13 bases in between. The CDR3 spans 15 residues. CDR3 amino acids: CASSPSRRSYNEQFF. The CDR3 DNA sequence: TGTGCCAGCAGCCCTAGTAGAAGGTCCTACAATGAGCAGTTCTTC.

The CDR3 bases are TGTGCCAGCAGCTTAGGAGGCGGGACGAGGGGCCAAGAGACCCAGTACTTC. This translates into CASSLGGGTRGQETQYF. The J gene is TRBJ2-5, the V gene TRBV7-9, with D possibly TRBD2 on 6 matching bases. CDR1 is SEHNR and CDR2 is FQNEAQ in the germline V gene (reference sequence). The CDR3 is 17 residues long. V dropped 1 base and J dropped 1 base, with 16 bases sitting between them.

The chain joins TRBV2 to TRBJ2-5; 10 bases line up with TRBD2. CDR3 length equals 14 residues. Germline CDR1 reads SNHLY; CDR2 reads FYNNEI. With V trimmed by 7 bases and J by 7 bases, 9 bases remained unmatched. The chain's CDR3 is CASNQREGLGTQYF. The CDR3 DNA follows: TGTGCCAGCAACCAGCGGGAGGGATTGGGGACCCAGTACTTC.

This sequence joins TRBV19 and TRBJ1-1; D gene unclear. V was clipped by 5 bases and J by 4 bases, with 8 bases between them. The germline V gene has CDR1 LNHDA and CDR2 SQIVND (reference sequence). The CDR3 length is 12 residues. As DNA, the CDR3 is TGTGCCAGTAGTTTAGGGAGCACTGAAGCTTTCTTT. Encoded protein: CASSLGSTEAFF.

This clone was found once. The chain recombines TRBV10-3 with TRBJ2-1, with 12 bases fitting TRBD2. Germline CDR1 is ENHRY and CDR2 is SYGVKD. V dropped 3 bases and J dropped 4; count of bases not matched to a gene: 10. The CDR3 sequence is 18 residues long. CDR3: CAISDLDRTSGNYNEQFF. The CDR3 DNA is TGTGCCATCAGTGACCTCGATAGGACTAGCGGGAATTACAATGAGCAGTTCTTC.

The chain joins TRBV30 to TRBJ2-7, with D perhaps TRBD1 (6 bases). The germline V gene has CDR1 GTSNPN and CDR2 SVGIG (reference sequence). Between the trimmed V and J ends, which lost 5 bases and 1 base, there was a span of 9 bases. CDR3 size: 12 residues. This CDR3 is CAWETGSYEQYF. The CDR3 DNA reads TGTGCCTGGGAAACAGGGTCCTACGAGCAGTACTTC.

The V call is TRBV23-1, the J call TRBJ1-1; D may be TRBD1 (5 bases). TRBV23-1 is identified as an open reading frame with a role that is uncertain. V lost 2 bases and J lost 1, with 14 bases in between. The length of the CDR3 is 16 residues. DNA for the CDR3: TGCGCCAGCAGTCAAAGCGTATCTACAGGGAACACTGAAGCTTTCTTT. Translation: CASSQSVSTGNTEAFF.

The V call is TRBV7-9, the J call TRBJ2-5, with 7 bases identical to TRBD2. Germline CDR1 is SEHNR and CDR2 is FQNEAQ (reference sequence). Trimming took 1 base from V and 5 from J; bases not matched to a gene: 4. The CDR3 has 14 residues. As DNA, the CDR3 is TGTGCCAGCAGCTTAGGCTGGGGGGGTGAGACCCAGTACTTC. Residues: CASSLGWGGETQYF.